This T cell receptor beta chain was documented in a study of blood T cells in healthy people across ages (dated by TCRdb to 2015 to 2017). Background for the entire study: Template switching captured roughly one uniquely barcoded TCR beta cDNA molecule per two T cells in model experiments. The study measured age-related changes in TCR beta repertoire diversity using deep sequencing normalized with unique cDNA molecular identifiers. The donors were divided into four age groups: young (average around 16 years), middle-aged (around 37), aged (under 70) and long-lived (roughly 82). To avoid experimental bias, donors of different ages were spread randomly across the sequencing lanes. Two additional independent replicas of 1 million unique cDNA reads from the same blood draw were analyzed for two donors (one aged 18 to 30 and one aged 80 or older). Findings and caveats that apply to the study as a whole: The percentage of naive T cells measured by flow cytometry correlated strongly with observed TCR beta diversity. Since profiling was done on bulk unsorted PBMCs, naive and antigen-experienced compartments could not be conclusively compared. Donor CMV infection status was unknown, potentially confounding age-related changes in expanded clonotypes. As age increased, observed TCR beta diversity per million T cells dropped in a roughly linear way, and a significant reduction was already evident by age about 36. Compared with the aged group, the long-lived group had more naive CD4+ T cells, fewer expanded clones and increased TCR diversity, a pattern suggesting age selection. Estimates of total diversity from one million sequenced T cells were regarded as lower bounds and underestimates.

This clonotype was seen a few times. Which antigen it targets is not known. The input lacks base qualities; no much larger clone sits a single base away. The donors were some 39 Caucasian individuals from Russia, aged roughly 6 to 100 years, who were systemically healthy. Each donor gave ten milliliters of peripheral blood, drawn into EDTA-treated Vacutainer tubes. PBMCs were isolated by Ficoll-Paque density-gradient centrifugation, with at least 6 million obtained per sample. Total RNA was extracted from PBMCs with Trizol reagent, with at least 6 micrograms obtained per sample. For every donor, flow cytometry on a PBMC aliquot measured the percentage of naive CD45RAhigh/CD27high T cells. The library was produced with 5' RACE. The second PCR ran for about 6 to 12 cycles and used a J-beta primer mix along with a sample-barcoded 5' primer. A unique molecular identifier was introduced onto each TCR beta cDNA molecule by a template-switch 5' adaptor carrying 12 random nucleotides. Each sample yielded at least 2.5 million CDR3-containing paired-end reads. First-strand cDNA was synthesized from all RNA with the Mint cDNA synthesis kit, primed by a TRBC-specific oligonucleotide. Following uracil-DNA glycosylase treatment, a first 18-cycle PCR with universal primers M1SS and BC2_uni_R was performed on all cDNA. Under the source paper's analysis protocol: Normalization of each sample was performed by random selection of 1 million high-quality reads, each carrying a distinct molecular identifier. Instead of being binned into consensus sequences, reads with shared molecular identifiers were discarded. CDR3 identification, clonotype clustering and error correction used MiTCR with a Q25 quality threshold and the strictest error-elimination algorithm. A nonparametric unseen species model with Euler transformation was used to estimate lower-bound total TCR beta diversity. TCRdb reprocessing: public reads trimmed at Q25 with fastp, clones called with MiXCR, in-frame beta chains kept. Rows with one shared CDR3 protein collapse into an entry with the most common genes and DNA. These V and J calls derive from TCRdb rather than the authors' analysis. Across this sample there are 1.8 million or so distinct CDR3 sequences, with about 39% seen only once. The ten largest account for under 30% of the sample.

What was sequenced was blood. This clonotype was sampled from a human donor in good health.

The nucleotides are TGTGCCAGCAGCCAAGAGAGAGGGGGCGGGGGCGATGAGCAGTTCTTC. This codes for CASSQERGGGGDEQFF. The rearranged chain carries TRBV4-2 and TRBJ2-1, with the D gene tentatively TRBD1 or TRBD2, based on 7 matching bases in each. V is cut by 0 bases and J by 8 bases, and the space between the germline ends is 17 bases. The CDR3 holds 16 amino acids from the cysteine to the phenylalanine. The entry retains the CDR3 DNA only, 48 bases that are in frame from base 1. Taken from the germline V gene, the CDR1 and CDR2 loops are LGHNA and YNFKEQ.